Sequencing of this T cell receptor (beta chain) was carried out in a study of OX40 agonist ivuxolimab in advanced cancers. Study-wide context: Ivuxolimab, which targeted the costimulatory receptor OX40 (CD134), was an agonistic, fully human IgG2 monoclonal antibody. Intravenous ivuxolimab was administered to patients every 2 weeks at six dose levels: 0.01, 0.1, 0.3, 1.5, 3 and 10 mg/kg. Among the approximately 50 dose-escalation patients, around 20 had hepatocellular carcinoma, about 15 melanoma, 9 renal cell carcinoma and 9 head and neck cancer. A male proportion of 82.7% and a mean age of 60 years, ranging from roughly 23 to 79, were recorded for the dose-escalation cohort. Prior anti-PD-1, anti-PD-L1 or anti-CTLA-4 therapy was permitted, and roughly two fifths of dose-escalation patients had received checkpoint inhibitors. Partial responses were achieved by three dose-escalation patients, of whom one had hepatocellular carcinoma and two had cutaneous melanoma. The purpose of peripheral TCRbeta sequencing was to test whether ivuxolimab changed TCR sequence diversity and led to clonal T-cell expansion. The monotherapy dose-escalation portion (N of about 47 patients) of the phase I ivuxolimab trial is reported in the paper.

V has 5 bases trimmed and J has 4 bases trimmed; junction bases matching no gene number 10. The germline V gene encodes CDR1 SGHVS and CDR2 FNYEAQ. The CDR3 contains 16 residues, cysteine and phenylalanine counted. Only the CDR3 region is kept as DNA, spanning 48 bases read in frame from base 1. For sequencing of the TCRbeta CDR3 region, genomic DNA was extracted from the sorted cells. The immunoSEQ Assay was used to sequence the TCRbeta CDR3 regions. TCRdb provides this immuneACCESS table in a form limited to in-frame rearrangements. Some clones are lacking; in checked studies, under half of them reflect an unresolved V gene, and why the rest are absent is not known. This sample lists about 86,000 clones; about 89% were detected once. Jointly, the top ten make up roughly 8.7% of the sample. The trial excluded patients who had a history of autoimmune disease or who were on systemic immunosuppression. Peripheral blood for TCR sequencing was collected from all dose cohorts at baseline, on cycle 4 day 1, and on cycle 7 day 1. Samples came from an open-label, multicenter, first-in-human phase I dose-escalation trial of ivuxolimab. Adults with locally advanced or metastatic melanoma, renal cell, hepatocellular, or head and neck squamous cell carcinoma were enrolled in the trial. Before TCR sequencing, CD4+ T cells and CD8+ T cells from peripheral blood were sorted into separate populations.

The full study reports these points: Partial responders in the 0.1-3.0 mg/kg groups had among the lowest normalized peripheral clonal expansion, especially among CD8+ T cells. Clonal expansion of both CD4+ and CD8+ blood T cells was observed from baseline to week 6 at doses 0.1 to 3.0 mg/kg. After ivuxolimab, more expanded clones were found on average in CD8+ T cells than in CD4+ T cells. Low levels of normalized T-cell clonal expansion were also seen in some nonresponding patients. The antigen specificity of the peripheral T cells that underwent clonal expansion was not determined.

With regard to this clone: Its cognate antigen has yet to be identified. No base-level quality is on record; no much larger clone is a single base apart.

The origin of this receptor is an adult with an advanced solid tumor such as melanoma, head and neck, liver or kidney cancer. This sample comprised CD4+ or CD8+ T cells sorted from blood, obtained in a trial of the OX40 agonist ivuxolimab. This chain is built from TRBV7-6 and TRBJ1-5, with TRBD1 identical over 8 junction bases. This receptor carries the CDR3 CASSLTYWTGNQPQHF. The DNA reads TGTGCCAGCAGCCTAACCTATTGGACAGGGAATCAGCCCCAGCATTTT.